This paragraph covers one T cell receptor beta chain sequence. This CDR3 has 15 residues. The germline V gene has CDR1 KGHSH and CDR2 LQKENI. V gave up 5 bases and J gave up 1 base, with 13 bases separating them. The record originates from a study of blood T cell repertoires in COVID-19. The wider study: COVID-19 samples, acute and convalescent, were from the United States, Italy and Spain. In each case, the material was cDNA or gDNA derived from T cells, B-cell-depleted T cells, or PBMCs.

How the authors handled the data: Reference gene primer amplification gave estimated nucleated cell counts. Sequencing used immunoSEQ multiplex PCR; TCRdb keeps in-frame clones, though not all of them. The V and J calls and clone size come from that table; D and trimming were worked out from the DNA. The sample shows some 100,000 clones, 88% of them seen only once. The sequence derives from a woman in her seventies with acute or convalescent COVID-19. The specimen sequenced was peripheral blood. The rearrangement links TRBV18 to TRBJ2-3; D is possibly TRBD2 (6 bases). The DNA of the CDR3 is TGTGCCAGCTCATTGAGTAGCGGACGCACAGATACGCAGTATTTT. It yields the protein CASSLSSGRTDTQYF.